This TCR beta chain was identified in a study of metastatic and nonmetastatic thyroid tumors. Turning to the study itself: Repertoires from blood and tumor or nodule tissue of malignant and benign thyroid patients were compared.

Notes on the study in general: It was reported that TCR beta diversity was significantly higher in malignant thyroid tumors than benign nodules, in blood and tumor.

TCRdb re-clonotyped the PCR reads via MiXCR. The sample lists roughly 30,000 clones; roughly 21% were seen once. The entire patient cohort was treatment-naive prior to thyroid surgery. This clone was seen ten or more times. Antigen: not known. V lost 2 bases and J lost 3, with 11 bases in between. The CDR3 sequence is 14 residues long. Germline V lookup: CDR1 MNHNS, CDR2 SASEGT. The receptor was derived from a female donor with papillary thyroid cancer or a benign thyroid nodule (not recorded which). Some clones in this sample may be carry-over from other donors' samples. J is TRBJ2-7 and V is TRBV6-1; D not resolved. What was sequenced was blood. The CDR3 nucleotides read TGTGCCAGCAGTGAAAGTTGGAAACTCTACGAGCAGTACTTC. Translation gives CASSESWKLYEQYF.